This record looks at one T cell receptor (beta chain) sequence and its context. What it recognizes is unknown. The data were obtained in a study of CXCR3-negative and CXCR3-positive naive CD8 T cells. Via 5' RACE with UMI labels, TRB cDNA libraries were prepared. With the 5' RACE reads reprocessed, TCRdb shows one record per CDR3 protein and no DNA. This table holds some 140,000 distinct CDR3 sequences. Points from the study as a whole: TRB CDR3s were more hydrophobic in CXCR3-positive than in CXCR3-negative naive cells. Memory cells showed distinct TRBV-TRBJ patterns, while the two naive subsets matched.

Per germline, CDR1 ENHRY and CDR2 SYGVKD. The CDR3 loop spans 16 amino acids. V is TRBV10-3 and J is TRBJ2-1; TCRdb's assignment of TRBD1 cannot be checked, as there is no DNA. This receptor was taken from a human donor in good health. Some clones in this sample may be carry-over from other donors' samples. Sequenced: naive CXCR3+ CD8+ T cells from blood. Indicated subset: CD45RO-CCR7+CD27+CD95- naive CD8+ T cells expressing CXCR3 (TNR3+). CDR3: CAIDRQDRGLGNEQFF.